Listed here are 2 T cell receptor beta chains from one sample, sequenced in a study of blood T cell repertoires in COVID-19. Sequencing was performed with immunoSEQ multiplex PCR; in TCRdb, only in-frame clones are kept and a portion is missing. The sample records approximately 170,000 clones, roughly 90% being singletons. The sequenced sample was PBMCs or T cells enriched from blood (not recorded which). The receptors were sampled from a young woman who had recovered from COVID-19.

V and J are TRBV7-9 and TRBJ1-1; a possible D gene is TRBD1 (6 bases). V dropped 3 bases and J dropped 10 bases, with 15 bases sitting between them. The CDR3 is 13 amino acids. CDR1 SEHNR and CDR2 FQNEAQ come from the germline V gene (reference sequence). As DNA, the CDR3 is TGTGCCAGCAGCTTTGCAGGGGCATGGGGAGCTTTCTTT. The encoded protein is CASSFAGAWGAFF.

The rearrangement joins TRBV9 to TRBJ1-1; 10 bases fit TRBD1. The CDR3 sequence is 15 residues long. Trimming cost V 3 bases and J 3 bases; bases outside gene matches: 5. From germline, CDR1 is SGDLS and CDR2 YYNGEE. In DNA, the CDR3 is TGTGCCAGCAGCGGGGACAGGGGAGCGGACACTGAAGCTTTCTTT. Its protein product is CASSGDRGADTEAFF.